The clone carrying this T cell receptor (beta chain) turned up a few times. TCRdb reanalysed the PCR reads using MiXCR and keeps one entry per CDR3 protein. Here the sample spans more than 80,000 distinct CDR3 sequences, roughly 49% being singletons. This record comes from a study of CDR3 diversity in severe acne. Germline V CDR1 and CDR2: MRHNA, SNTAGT. The CDR3 has 15 amino acids. Trimming took 8 bases from V and 7 from J; bases not matched to a gene: 8. The sequenced material came from blood. The source of this sequence is a male donor with severe acne vulgaris. This sequence joins TRBV6-4 and TRBJ2-3; 14 nucleotides match TRBD2. The CDR3 reads CASSGTSGSSNTQYF. In nucleotides, the CDR3 is TGTGCCAGCTCCGGGACTAGCGGGAGTTCCAATACGCAGTATTTT.